The entry that follows covers one TCR beta chain sequence. CDR1 is MNHNS, CDR2 SASEGT, per germline. J was trimmed by 1 base and V by 1 base; bases with no gene match: 0. CDR3 length equals 15 residues. The data derive from a study of cytomegalovirus exposure and HLA in healthy donors. The PCR had 60 Vbeta and 13 Jbeta primers. TCRdb's copy holds only in-frame clones and misses some; the assay was immunoSEQ multiplex PCR. This repertoire comprises tens of thousands of clones; its ten largest clones make up roughly a sixth. This sequence was found in a male donor in good health and CMV-seronegative. The chain has TRBV6-1 and TRBJ2-3; 9 positions agree with TRBD2. The sequencing input was PBMCs. The CDR3 region is CASSEVAGGTDTQYF. CDR3 DNA: TGTGCCAGCAGTGAAGTAGCGGGGGGCACAGATACGCAGTATTTT.